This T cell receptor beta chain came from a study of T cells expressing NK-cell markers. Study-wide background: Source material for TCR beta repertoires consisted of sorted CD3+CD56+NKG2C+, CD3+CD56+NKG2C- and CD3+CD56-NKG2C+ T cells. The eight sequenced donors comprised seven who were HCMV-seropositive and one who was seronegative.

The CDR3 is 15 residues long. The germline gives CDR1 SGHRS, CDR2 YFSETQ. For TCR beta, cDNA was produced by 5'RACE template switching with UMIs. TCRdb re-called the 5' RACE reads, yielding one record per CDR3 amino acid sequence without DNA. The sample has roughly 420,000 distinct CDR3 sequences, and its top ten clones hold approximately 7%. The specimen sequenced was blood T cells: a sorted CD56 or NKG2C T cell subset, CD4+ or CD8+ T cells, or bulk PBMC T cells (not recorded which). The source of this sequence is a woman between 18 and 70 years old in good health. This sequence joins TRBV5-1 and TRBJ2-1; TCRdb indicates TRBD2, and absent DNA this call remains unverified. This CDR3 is CASSLALAGGTEQFF.